This T cell receptor beta chain comes out of a study of CD8 T cells in ankylosing spondylitis. The CDR3 loop spans 14 amino acids. Germline assignment: CDR1 SGHDT and CDR2 YYEEEE. V was cut by 4 bases and J by 2 bases, with 12 bases left in between. Libraries for TCR beta were made by quantitative 5'-RACE with molecular barcodes. TCRdb re-called the 5' RACE reads through MiXCR, storing one row per CDR3 protein. The profile shows about 440,000 distinct CDR3 sequences, more than 15% of them singletons. Concerning this clonotype itself: Antigen: not known.

Study-wide findings and caveats: For ankylosing spondylitis blood, a TCR beta motif of about eight highly homologous variants appeared characteristic.

This TCR derives from a male donor with ankylosing spondylitis. Material for sequencing was blood, either unsorted or a sorted T cell fraction (not recorded which). V usage is TRBV5-6 and J usage is TRBJ1-2; D is unclear. CDR3 sequence reads: CASSVRQLNYGYTF. DNA for the CDR3: TGTGCCAGCAGCGTCAGACAATTAAACTATGGCTACACCTTC.